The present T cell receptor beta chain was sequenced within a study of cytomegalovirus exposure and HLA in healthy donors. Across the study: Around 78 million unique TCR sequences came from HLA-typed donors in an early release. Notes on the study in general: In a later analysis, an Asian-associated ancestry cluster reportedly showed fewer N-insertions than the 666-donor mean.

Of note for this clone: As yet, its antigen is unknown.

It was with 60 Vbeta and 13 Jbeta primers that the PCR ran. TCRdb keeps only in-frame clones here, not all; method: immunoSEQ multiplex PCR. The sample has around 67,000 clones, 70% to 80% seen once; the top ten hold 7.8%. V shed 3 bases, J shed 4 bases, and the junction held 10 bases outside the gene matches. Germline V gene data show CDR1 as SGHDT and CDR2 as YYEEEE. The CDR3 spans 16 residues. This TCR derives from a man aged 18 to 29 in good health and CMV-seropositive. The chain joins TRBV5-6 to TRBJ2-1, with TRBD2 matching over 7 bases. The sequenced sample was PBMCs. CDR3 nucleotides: TGTGCCAGCAGCTCTCCTCTAGCGGAGGCATACAATGAGCAGTTCTTC. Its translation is CASSSPLAEAYNEQFF.